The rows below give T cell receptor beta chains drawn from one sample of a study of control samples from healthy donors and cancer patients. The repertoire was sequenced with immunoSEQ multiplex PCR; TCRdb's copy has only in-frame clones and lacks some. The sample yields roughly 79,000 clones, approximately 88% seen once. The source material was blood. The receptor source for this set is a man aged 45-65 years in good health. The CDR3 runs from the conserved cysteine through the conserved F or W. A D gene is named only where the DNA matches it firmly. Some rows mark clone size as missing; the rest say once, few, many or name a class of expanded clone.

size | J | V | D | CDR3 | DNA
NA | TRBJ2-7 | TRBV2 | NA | CASSYRVEQYF | TGTGCCAGCAGTTACAGGGTTGAGCAGTACTTC
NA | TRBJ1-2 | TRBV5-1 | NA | CASSLEVTQGNYGYTF | TGCGCCAGCAGCTTGGAGGTGACCCAGGGGAACTATGGCTACACCTTC
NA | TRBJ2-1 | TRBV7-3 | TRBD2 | CASSRTSGLEQFF | TGTGCCAGCAGCCGGACTAGCGGGCTTGAGCAGTTCTTC
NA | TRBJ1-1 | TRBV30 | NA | CACPRGGITEAFF | TGTGCCTGCCCAAGAGGAGGGATCACTGAAGCTTTCTTT
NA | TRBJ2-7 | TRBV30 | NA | CAWSEISGQPYEQYF | TGTGCCTGGAGTGAGATTTCCGGACAGCCATACGAGCAGTACTTC
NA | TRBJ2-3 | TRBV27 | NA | CASSSLPRGRVLRGDTQYF | TGTGCCAGCAGCTCCCTCCCCCGGGGCAGGGTCCTAAGGGGGGATACGCAGTATTTT
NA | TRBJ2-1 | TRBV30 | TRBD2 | CAWSVLLAGVNMVF | TGTGCCTGGAGTGTACTACTAGCGGGAGTAAACATGGTCTTC
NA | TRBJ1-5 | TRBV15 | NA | CATSRQGFQPQHF | TGTGCCACCAGCAGACAGGGTTTTCAGCCCCAGCATTTT
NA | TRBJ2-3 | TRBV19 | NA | CASSRDTDTQYF | TGTGCCAGTAGTAGGGACACAGATACGCAGTATTTT
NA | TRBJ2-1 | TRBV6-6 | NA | CASSYGNEQFF | TGTGCCAGCAGTTATGGTAATGAGCAGTTCTTC
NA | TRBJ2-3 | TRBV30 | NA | CAWSVGSASTDTQYF | TGTGCCTGGAGTGTAGGGTCGGCGAGCACAGATACGCAGTATTTT
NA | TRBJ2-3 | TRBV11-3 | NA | CASGFTDTQYF | TGTGCCAGCGGATTCACAGATACGCAGTATTTT
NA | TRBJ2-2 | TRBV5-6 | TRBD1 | CASSGDRVSTGELFF | TGTGCCAGCAGCGGGGACAGGGTAAGCACCGGGGAGCTGTTTTTT
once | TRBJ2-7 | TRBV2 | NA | CASSESIWDTYEQYF | TGTGCCAGCAGTGAAAGTATCTGGGACACCTACGAGCAGTACTTC
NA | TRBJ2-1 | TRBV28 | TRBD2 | CATDLGTSAYNEQFF | TGTGCCACCGATCTAGGGACTAGTGCGTACAATGAGCAGTTCTTC
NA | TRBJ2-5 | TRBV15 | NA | CATSRDQEETQYF | TGTGCCACCAGCAGAGATCAGGAGGAGACCCAGTACTTC
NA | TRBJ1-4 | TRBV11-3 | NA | CASSLGAGEKLFF | TGTGCCAGCAGCTTAGGGGCCGGAGAAAAACTGTTTTTT
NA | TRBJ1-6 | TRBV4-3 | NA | CARSRGGTVPSTSPLHF | TGCGCCCGCAGCCGGGGGGGGACCGTCCCTTCGACTTCACCCCTCCACTTT
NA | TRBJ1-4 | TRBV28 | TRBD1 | CASSPPGQGNEKLFF | TGTGCCAGCAGTCCCCCGGGACAGGGGAATGAAAAACTGTTTTTT
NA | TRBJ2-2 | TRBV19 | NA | CASRPAQGELFF | TGTGCCAGTCGACCCGCGCAGGGAGAGCTGTTTTTT
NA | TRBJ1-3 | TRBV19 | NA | CASSIPTEAGNTIYF | TGTGCCAGTAGTATTCCAACTGAGGCTGGAAACACCATATATTTT
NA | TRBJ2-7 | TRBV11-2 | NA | CASSLDGGLTSYEQYF | TGTGCCAGCAGCTTAGACGGGGGCTTAACCTCCTACGAGCAGTACTTC
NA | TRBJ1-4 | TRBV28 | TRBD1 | CASSLTGRREKLFF | TGTGCCAGCAGCCTGACAGGGAGAAGGGAAAAACTGTTTTTT